This TCR beta chain stems from a study of blood T cell repertoires in COVID-19. On the study more broadly: Collection of acute and convalescent COVID-19 samples took place in the United States, Italy and Spain. Sources were T cells, B-cell-depleted T cells, or PBMCs; the material itself was cDNA or gDNA.

Across 20 to 25 US areas, participants ranged in age from roughly 18 to 95 years. Which cohort a participant joined came from the clinical history participants gave. Some clones are missing from TCRdb's copy, which holds only in-frame ones; the method was immunoSEQ multiplex PCR. Of approximately 300,000 clones in the sample, 70% to 90% are singletons; the top ten hold 3.5% to 4.5%. The V end was cut by 6 bases, the J end by 1 base, with 10 bases between. There are 14 residues in the CDR3. CDR1 MNHEY and CDR2 SVGAGI come from the germline V gene. The rearrangement links TRBV6-5 to TRBJ1-5; TRBD1 is a possible D gene (6 bases). Material: PBMCs or T cells enriched from blood (not recorded which). The clonotype originates from a young woman who had recovered from COVID-19. The CDR3: CASSQGGSNQPQHF. The DNA of the CDR3 is TGTGCCAGCAGCCAAGGGGGAAGCAATCAGCCCCAGCATTTT.